The 14 T cell receptor beta chains listed next were all sequenced from one sample in a study of T cell responses to AZD1222 COVID-19 vaccine. The data were produced by immunoSEQ multiplex PCR, yet TCRdb's version contains in-frame clones alone and is incomplete. Of roughly 140,000 clones listed, 75% to 85% are singletons. The material was peripheral blood, obtained on day 0 of MenACWY control vaccination. These receptors were obtained from an adult in good health.

The chain couples TRBV19 to TRBJ2-7; 10 bases match TRBD1. Germline assignment: CDR1 LNHDA and CDR2 SQIVND (reference sequence). The trim removed 6 bases at V and 6 bases at J, leaving 5 bases unmatched. The length of the CDR3 is 13 residues. Here the CDR3 DNA reads TGTGCCAGTAGAGGCGACAGGGGGCGCGAGCAGTACTTC. Translation: CASRGDRGREQYF.

With respect to this clone: The sample has other DNA sequences that encode this CDR3 too. The chain carries TRBV28 and TRBJ1-5, with D uncertain. Trimming stripped 3 bases from V and 3 bases from J, with 3 bases between. Germline lookup yields CDR1 MDHEN and CDR2 SYDVKM. CDR3 length: 12 amino acids. CDR3 sequence (DNA): TGTGCCAGCAGTTTCCTCAATCAGCCCCAGCATTTT. It codes for CASSFLNQPQHF.

The chain joins TRBV12-3 or TRBV12-4 to TRBJ1-1, with D possibly matching TRBD1 (5 bases). With 5 bases removed from V and 1 base from J, the gap between germline ends came to 8 bases. CDR3 length: 13 amino acids. The CDR3 sequence is CASSIQANTEAFF. In DNA form, the CDR3 reads TGTGCCAGCAGTATACAGGCGAACACTGAAGCTTTCTTT.

The chain employs TRBV6-5 and TRBJ2-7, with 8 positions matching TRBD2. Germline lookup yields CDR1 MNHEY and CDR2 SVGAGI. Losses at the gene ends were 6 bases for V and 6 bases for J; bases not matched to a gene: 7. This CDR3 has 13 amino acids. CDR3 amino acids: CASSSGTRGEQYV. CDR3 nucleotide sequence: TGTGCCAGCAGCTCCGGGACTAGGGGCGAGCAGTACGTC.

The chain recombines TRBV6-1 with TRBJ2-7, with D unresolved. Germline values: CDR1 MNHNS, CDR2 SASEGT. The CDR3 is 16 residues long. Between the trimmed V and J ends, which lost 1 base and 0 bases, there was a span of 13 bases. The CDR3: CASSEGLAMGSYEQYF. CDR3 DNA: TGTGCCAGCAGTGAAGGTTTGGCAATGGGCTCCTACGAGCAGTACTTC.

The rearrangement joins TRBV7-8 to TRBJ2-3; the match to TRBD1 covers 7 bases. This CDR3 is built from 14 residues. The V gene end was trimmed by 5 bases and the J gene end by 4 bases; junction bases not matched to a gene: 6. Germline CDR1 and CDR2: SGHVS and FQNEAQ. The CDR3 is CASSLTGAPDTQYF. Written as DNA, the CDR3 is TGTGCCAGCAGCCTAACAGGGGCCCCAGATACGCAGTATTTT.

This clone was counted once. The sample holds other DNA sequences that translate to the same CDR3. The CDR3 region has the DNA TGTGCCAGCAGTTGGGGGGGGGACACTGAAGCTTTCTTT. It codes for CASSWGGDTEAFF. V and J are TRBV6-5 and TRBJ1-1; a weak D match, TRBD1 (5 bases). There are 13 residues in the CDR3. V dropped 4 bases and J dropped 3 bases, with 9 bases sitting between them. Germline V CDR1 and CDR2: MNHEY, SVGAGI.

This clone was observed a handful of times. This rearrangement joins TRBV15 to TRBJ1-6; no reliable D call. Germline-derived CDR1 and CDR2 are LNHNV and YYDKDF (reference sequence). Deletions cut 0 bases from V and 7 bases from J, with 4 bases between. CDR3 length: 13 amino acids. CDR3 DNA sequence: TGTGCCACCAGCAGAGATGAAAATTCACCCCTCCACTTT. As protein: CATSRDENSPLHF.

V and J are TRBV2 and TRBJ1-1; D not resolved. Germline assignment: CDR1 SNHLY and CDR2 FYNNEI. V was clipped by 7 bases and J by 1 base, with 4 bases between them. The CDR3 contains 11 residues. Here the CDR3 reads CASNGNTEAFF. The CDR3 DNA is TGTGCCAGCAACGGGAACACTGAAGCTTTCTTT.

The genes are TRBV18 and TRBJ1-2, with D possibly matching TRBD1 (5 bases). V was pared by 9 bases and J by 5 bases, with 13 bases between. This CDR3 region has 12 residues. The germline gives CDR1 KGHSH, CDR2 LQKENI. CDR3 region: CASFDSGYGYTF. The CDR3 DNA is TGTGCCAGTTTCGACAGCGGGTATGGCTACACCTTC.

CDR3 sequence: CASSLGSQNEKLFF. The CDR3 nucleotides are TGCGCCAGCAGCTTAGGCAGCCAAAATGAAAAACTGTTTTTT. The chain carries TRBV5-1 and TRBJ1-4, with D unresolved. Looked up from germline, CDR1 is SGHRS and CDR2 is YFSETQ. V lost 2 bases and J 5 bases, leaving 10 bases between the germline ends. This CDR3 is built from 14 residues.

The gene calls are TRBV9 and TRBJ1-4, with 7 bases fitting TRBD1. Per germline, CDR1 SGDLS and CDR2 YYNGEE. The CDR3 loop spans 16 amino acids. The trim removed 2 bases at V and 0 bases at J, leaving 4 bases unmatched. The CDR3 is CASSVTGDSTNEKLFF. The CDR3 bases are TGTGCCAGCAGCGTTACAGGGGATTCAACTAATGAAAAACTGTTTTTT.

This chain joins TRBV6-2 or TRBV6-3 and TRBJ2-7, with 9 bases aligning to TRBD1. CDR3 length: 16 residues. Germline values: CDR1 MNHEY, CDR2 SVGEGT. The V segment lost 5 bases and the J segment 1 base; nucleotides outside the gene matches: 9. The CDR3 here is CASSRFTGTGSYEQYF. The CDR3 bases are TGTGCCAGCAGTCGGTTCACCGGGACAGGGTCCTACGAGCAGTACTTC.

The chain employs TRBV3-1 (or the pseudogene TRBV3-2) and TRBJ1-3; TRBD1 matches 9 bases. Germline lookup yields CDR1 LGHDT and CDR2 YNNKEL (reference sequence). The V segment lost 5 bases and the J segment 12 bases; nucleotides outside the gene matches: 8. The length of the CDR3 is 13 residues. The CDR3 bases are TGTGCCAGCAGCTCGCGGACAGGGGTTCTCATATATTTT. Translating gives CASSSRTGVLIYF.